What follows are 3 T cell receptor beta chains derived from one specimen sequenced in a study of T cells in localized non-small cell lung cancer. The method was immunoSEQ multiplex PCR; TCRdb's version includes in-frame clones alone and lacks a portion of them. The sample has around 25,000 clones; approximately 83% are singletons. Sequenced material: peripheral blood, taken before any cancer treatment. These receptor sequences come from a male donor older than 55 with stage II squamous cell lung carcinoma.

The genes are TRBV7-9 and TRBJ1-1, with 7 bases aligning to TRBD1. This CDR3 region has 13 residues. Germline V gene data show CDR1 as SEHNR and CDR2 as FQNEAQ (reference sequence). The V gene end was trimmed by 5 bases and the J gene end by 2 bases; junction bases not matched to a gene: 2. DNA for the CDR3: TGTGCCAGCAGCCGACAGGGAAACACTGAAGCTTTCTTT. Translating it yields CASSRQGNTEAFF.

This clone was seen only once. CDR3 nucleotides: TGTGCCAGTGGTGCAGCGTGGGGGTCTGGGGCCAACGTCCTGACTTTC. Amino acid sequence: CASGAAWGSGANVLTF. The chain has TRBV19 and TRBJ2-6; D tentatively fits TRBD1 or TRBD2 (5 bases each). Trimming cost V 8 bases and J 1 base, with 15 bases left between them. This CDR3 has 16 residues. Germline CDR1 and CDR2: LNHDA and SQIVND (reference sequence).

Only one count was recorded for this clone. The chain uses TRBV7-6 and TRBJ2-7, with 13 bases lining up with TRBD2. The V segment lost 4 bases and the J segment 5 bases; nucleotides outside the gene matches: 5. This CDR3 has 15 residues. Germline lookup yields CDR1 SGHVS and CDR2 FNYEAQ. The CDR3 DNA follows: TGTGCCAGCAGCTGGACTAGCGGGAGTGTGGACGAGCAGTACTTC. Its protein is CASSWTSGSVDEQYF. The whole variable domain, filled in from reference TRBV7-6 and TRBJ2-7, reads GAGVSQSPRYKVTKRGQDVALRCDPISGHVSLYWYRQALGQGPEFLTYFNYEAQQDKSGLPNDRFSAERPEGSISTLTIQRTEQRDSAMYRCASSWTSGSVDEQYFGPGTRLTVT.